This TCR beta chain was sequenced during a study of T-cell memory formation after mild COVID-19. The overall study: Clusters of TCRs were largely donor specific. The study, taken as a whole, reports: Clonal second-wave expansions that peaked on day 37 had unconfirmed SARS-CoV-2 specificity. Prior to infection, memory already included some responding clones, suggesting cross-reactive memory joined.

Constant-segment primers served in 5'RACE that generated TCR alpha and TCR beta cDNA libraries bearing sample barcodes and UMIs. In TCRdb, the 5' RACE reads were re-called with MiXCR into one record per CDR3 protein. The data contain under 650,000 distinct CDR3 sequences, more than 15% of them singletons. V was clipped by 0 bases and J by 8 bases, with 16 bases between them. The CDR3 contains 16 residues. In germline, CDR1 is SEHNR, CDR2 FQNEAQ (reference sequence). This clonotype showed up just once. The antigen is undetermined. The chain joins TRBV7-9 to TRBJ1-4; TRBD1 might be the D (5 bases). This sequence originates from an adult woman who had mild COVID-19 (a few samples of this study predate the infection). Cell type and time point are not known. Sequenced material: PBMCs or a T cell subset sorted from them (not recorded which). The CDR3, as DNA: TGTGCCAGCAGCTTAGCGTTTGGGCAGGGCGAGGAAAAACTGTTTTTT. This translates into CASSLAFGQGEEKLFF.